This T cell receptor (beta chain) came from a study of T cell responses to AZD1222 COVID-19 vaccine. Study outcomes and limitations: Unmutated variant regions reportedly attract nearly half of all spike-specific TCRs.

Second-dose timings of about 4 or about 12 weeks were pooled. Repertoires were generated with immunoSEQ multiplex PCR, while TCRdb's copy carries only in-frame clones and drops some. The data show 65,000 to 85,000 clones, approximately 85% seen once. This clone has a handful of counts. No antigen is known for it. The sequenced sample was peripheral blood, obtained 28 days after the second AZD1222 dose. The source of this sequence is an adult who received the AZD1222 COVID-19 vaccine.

The CDR3 loop is CASSSLAGGRTDTQYF. The CDR3 DNA reads as TGTGCCAGCAGTTCCCTCGCGGGGGGACGCACAGATACGCAGTATTTT. The chain couples TRBV27 to TRBJ2-3; 8 nucleotides line up with TRBD2. CDR1 and CDR2 from the germline V gene are MNHEY and SMNVEV (reference sequence). Trimming took 4 bases from V and 1 from J; bases not matched to a gene: 7. The CDR3 loop spans 16 amino acids.